Listed below are T cell receptor beta chains from one sample, sequenced in a study of cytomegalovirus exposure and HLA in healthy donors. Profiled with immunoSEQ multiplex PCR; TCRdb holds only in-frame clones, not every one. The sample contains some 120,000 clones, 15% of which appear only once. What was sequenced was PBMCs. The receptors derive from a woman under 30 in good health and CMV-seronegative. Each CDR3 is given with its conserved first and last residue. D genes are given only for firm matches.

TRBD1	TRBV7-9	16	TRBJ2-1	CASSGPGQGIYNEQFF
TRBD2	TRBV19	14	TRBJ2-5	CASILVAGEETQYF
.	TRBV9	15	TRBJ1-1	CASSAHGAPSTEAFF
.	TRBV28	16	TRBJ1-2	CASRLPRRGFQDGYTF
.	TRBV7-9	12	TRBJ1-2	CASSPGTFGYTF
.	TRBV20-1	11	TRBJ1-1	CSGSGNTEAFF
.	TRBV28	12	TRBJ1-2	CASSFPGSGYTF
TRBD1	TRBV4-2	16	TRBJ2-2	CASSQTPDRTTGELFF
.	TRBV5-1	15	TRBJ1-5	CASSPGPGEVQPQHF
.	TRBV7-9	12	TRBJ2-7	CASREVAYEQYF
TRBD1	TRBV2	13	TRBJ2-5	CASSLDRGETQYF
.	TRBV9	16	TRBJ1-1	CASSVANSGALRVAFF
.	TRBV4-3	15	TRBJ2-2	CASSQDLGGTGELFF
.	TRBV27	12	TRBJ2-7	CASSGGAYEQYF
TRBD1	TRBV5-1	13	TRBJ2-3	CASSWDRGDTQYF
TRBD2	TRBV10-1	15	TRBJ2-2	CASSESKGGPGELFF
TRBD2	TRBV2	15	TRBJ2-1	CASTRGAGGDNEQFF
.	TRBV5-6	15	TRBJ1-6	CASSLVQNYNSPLHF
.	TRBV29-1	11	TRBJ2-2	CSVPIAGELFF
.	TRBV28	16	TRBJ2-7	CASSLRSATGADEQYF
TRBD1	TRBV19	13	TRBJ1-1	CASQQGMNTEAFF
TRBD1	TRBV5-4	15	TRBJ2-7	CASSPLGQGYYEQYF
.	TRBV19	18	TRBJ1-1	CASTSWGRQTYPNTEAFF
.	TRBV25-1	14	TRBJ1-1	CASEAGQLNTEAFF
.	TRBV4-1	15	TRBJ1-1	CASSPPGRPNTEAFF
.	TRBV6-5	15	TRBJ1-1	CASSPALVSGTEAFF
.	TRBV30	16	TRBJ1-2	CAWEAPQGSPPDGYTF
.	TRBV5-1	16	TRBJ2-2	CASSSYGTTNTGELFF
.	TRBV29-1	15	TRBJ2-1	CSVEAARGISNEQFF
.	TRBV4-2	16	TRBJ2-3	CASSQEGSYSPDTQYF
TRBD1	TRBV11-2	16	TRBJ2-5	CASSNLLGGQAETQYF
TRBD2	TRBV4-2	19	TRBJ2-7	CASSPTVGTSGRAAYEQYF
TRBD2	TRBV5-1	14	TRBJ2-1	CASNQASGSNEQFF
TRBD2	TRBV5-1	17	TRBJ2-5	CASRPGTSGSVGETQYF
TRBD2	TRBV7-9	15	TRBJ2-2	CASTDTGLLAGELFF
TRBD1	TRBV6-5	15	TRBJ2-7	CASSPFEGAYGEQYF
TRBD2	TRBV7-8	14	TRBJ2-7	CASSPREGHYEQYF
.	TRBV30	11	TRBJ1-6	CAWRDGTTVHF
TRBD2	TRBV10-3	16	TRBJ2-6	CAIAGTSSSGANVLTF
.	TRBV10-3	13	TRBJ2-7	CATDKGLDNEQYF
TRBD2	TRBV5-1	16	TRBJ2-3	CASSDTAGGDTDTQYF
TRBD2	TRBV28	19	TRBJ2-2	CASSFPTGLAGGPTGELFF
.	TRBV9	13	TRBJ1-6	CASSAINQSPLHF
.	TRBV9	17	TRBJ2-3	CASSVAGGTYPTDTQYF
TRBD2	TRBV7-8	16	TRBJ2-1	CASSPRTSGGYNEQFF
.	TRBV2	15	TRBJ1-4	CASSAPGQGDEKLFF
.	TRBV19	18	TRBJ2-1	CASSRWAESGSSYNEQFF
TRBD2	TRBV29-1	13	TRBJ2-2	CSAGTSSTGELFF
TRBD1	TRBV6-5	14	TRBJ1-2	CASSQGADDYGYTF
TRBD1	TRBV9	14	TRBJ1-2	CASSARTGNYGYTF